Listed here are 20 T cell receptor beta chains from one sample, sequenced in a study of cytomegalovirus exposure and HLA in healthy donors. PCR primers comprised 60 Vbeta and 13 Jbeta primers. Data came from immunoSEQ multiplex PCR; TCRdb stores just in-frame clones and leaves some out. The sample holds under 130,000 clones, around 77% seen once. The source material was PBMCs. These receptors all stem from a woman in her forties in good health and CMV-seropositive.

The chain couples TRBV4-2 to TRBJ1-1; tentative D call: TRBD1 (6 bases). Deletions cut 1 base from V and 3 bases from J, with 12 bases between. Germline assignment: CDR1 LGHNA and CDR2 YNFKEQ. This CDR3 is built from 15 residues. The CDR3 nucleotides read TGTGCCAGCAGCCAAGTCTCAGGGGTATACACTGAAGCTTTCTTT. Amino acid sequence: CASSQVSGVYTEAFF.

The genes are TRBV19 and TRBJ2-7; 9 positions agree with TRBD1. CDR1 LNHDA and CDR2 SQIVND come from the germline V gene (reference sequence). The J segment lost 1 base and the V segment lost 4 bases, leaving 2 bases of the junction unmatched. The CDR3 spans 14 residues. CDR3 bases: TGTGCCAGTAGTAACAGGGGGCTATCCTACGAGCAGTACTTC. As protein: CASSNRGLSYEQYF.

J is TRBJ2-4 and V is TRBV28; 11 bases align to TRBD1. The CDR3 length is 15 residues. V gave up 7 bases and J gave up 6 bases; unmatched junction bases: 8. Looked up from germline, CDR1 is MDHEN and CDR2 is SYDVKM. The CDR3 DNA sequence: TGTGCCAGCACTACACCCGGGACAGGGGGAAACATTCAGTACTTC. It yields the protein CASTTPGTGGNIQYF. The variable domain in full, completed from reference TRBV28 and TRBJ2-4, reads DVKVTQSSRYLVKRTGEKVFLECVQDMDHENMFWYRQDPGLGLRLIYFSYDVKMKEKGDIPEGYSVSREKKERFSLILESASTNQTSMYLCASTTPGTGGNIQYFGAGTRLSVL.

V is TRBV28 and J is TRBJ2-7, with D possibly matching TRBD2 (5 bases). Trimming took off 3 bases at V and 7 bases at J, with 16 bases between the two ends. Germline assignment: CDR1 MDHEN and CDR2 SYDVKM. The CDR3 is 14 residues long. This CDR3 is CASSFLSPSGEQYF. The CDR3 DNA reads as TGTGCCAGCAGTTTTCTCAGTCCTTCGGGGGAGCAGTACTTC.

This clone was found once. The V call is TRBV11-3, the J call TRBJ2-3; D is ambiguous. Per the germline V gene, CDR1 is SGHNT and CDR2 is YENEEA. The CDR3 totals 12 residues. The V end lost 4 bases, the J end lost 6 bases, and 8 bases lay between the germline ends. CDR3 sequence (DNA): TGTGCCAGCAGCTCCGGTGGTGATACGCAGTATTTT. It specifies CASSSGGDTQYF.

V is TRBV19 and J is TRBJ2-5; D is perhaps TRBD1 (5 bases). The V end lost 3 bases, the J end lost 4 bases, and 15 bases lay between the germline ends. The CDR3 covers 15 residues. CDR1 is LNHDA and CDR2 is SQIVND in the germline V gene (reference sequence). The CDR3 region is CASSIVGRTRETQYF. In DNA form, the CDR3 reads TGTGCCAGTAGTATTGTGGGGCGGACCCGAGAGACCCAGTACTTC.

The chain links TRBV6-1 to TRBJ2-1, with a weak D call TRBD1 (6 bases). The germline V gene encodes CDR1 MNHNS and CDR2 SASEGT. The CDR3 is 16 residues long. The germline V and J ends were trimmed by 4 bases and 0 bases, with 13 bases remaining between them. The CDR3 loop is CASSGRQANSYNEQFF. CDR3 DNA: TGTGCCAGCAGTGGCCGACAGGCAAACTCCTACAATGAGCAGTTCTTC.

The chain uses TRBV4-3 and TRBJ1-6; D not resolved. There are 17 residues in the CDR3. V was shortened by 3 bases and J by 4 bases, with 16 bases between the two germline ends. CDR1 and CDR2 (germline): LGHNA, YSLEER. The CDR3 bases are TGCGCCAGCAGCCAGAACCCGACACGAGTTTATAATTCACCCCTCCACTTT. Amino acids: CASSQNPTRVYNSPLHF.

CDR3 loop: CASSERRGITDTQYF. CDR3 DNA: TGTGCCAGCAGTGAACGGCGGGGGATCACAGATACGCAGTATTTT. The chain joins TRBV2 to TRBJ2-3; 7 positions agree with TRBD2. Germline-derived CDR1 and CDR2 are SNHLY and FYNNEI. V shed 2 bases, J shed 2 bases, and the junction held 4 bases outside the gene matches. The CDR3 spans 15 residues.

This sequence joins TRBV7-9 and TRBJ1-3, with D unresolved. The CDR3 has 14 amino acids. The V and J ends lost 2 bases and 0 bases respectively, with 5 bases between them. Germline V gene data show CDR1 as SEHNR and CDR2 as FQNEAQ (reference sequence). The CDR3 sequence: CASSLMYSGNTIYF. For the CDR3, the DNA is TGTGCCAGCAGCTTAATGTACTCTGGAAACACCATATATTTT.

The rearrangement uses TRBV9 and TRBJ2-7, with a possible D match to TRBD1 (6 bases). Germline V CDR1 and CDR2: SGDLS, YYNGEE. The V and J ends lost 0 bases and 2 bases respectively, with 15 bases between them. CDR3 length: 16 residues. DNA of the CDR3: TGTGCCAGCAGCGTAGGGGGGACACCGGCGGCCTACGAGCAGTACTTC. This sequence encodes CASSVGGTPAAYEQYF.

On this clone: Other DNA sequences of this sample code for an identical CDR3. V usage is TRBV11-2 and J usage is TRBJ1-1; possibly TRBD1 for D (5 bases). This CDR3 is 14 amino acids long. Trimming took off 5 bases at V and 2 bases at J, with 12 bases between the two ends. Germline V gives CDR1 SGHAT, CDR2 FQNNGV. The CDR3 sequence: CASSLAGSNTEAFF. DNA for the CDR3: TGTGCCAGCAGCCTAGCAGGGTCTAACACTGAAGCTTTCTTT.

This clone has more than one count but fewer than ten. The J gene is TRBJ2-7, the V gene TRBV5-4, with 12 bases aligning to TRBD1. The V gene's germline CDR1 is SGHNT and CDR2 YYREEE (reference sequence). This CDR3 is built from 15 residues. V shed 6 bases, J shed 6 bases, and the junction held 10 bases outside the gene matches. CDR3 loop: CASTPGGQGASEQYF. CDR3 in DNA: TGTGCCAGCACCCCGGGGGGACAGGGGGCCAGCGAGCAGTACTTC.

The rearrangement joins TRBV7-2 to TRBJ1-4, with D possibly TRBD1 on 5 matching bases. CDR1 and CDR2 (germline): SGHTA, FQGNSA. This CDR3 region has 14 residues. The V and J ends lost 5 bases and 6 bases respectively, with 13 bases between them. The CDR3 here is CASSLTPGYEKLFF. The CDR3 DNA sequence: TGTGCCAGCAGCCTAACCCCAGGGTATGAAAAACTGTTTTTT.

The chain carries TRBV4-3 and TRBJ2-1; 9 positions match TRBD1. Trimming at V came to 0 bases and at J to 5 bases, leaving 5 bases not matched to a gene. This CDR3 has 16 residues. The germline CDR1 and CDR2 sequences are LGHNA and YSLEER. DNA for the CDR3: TGCGCCAGCAGCCAAGATGCGGGACAGGGCCACAATGAGCAGTTCTTC. It encodes CASSQDAGQGHNEQFF.

As for this clone: Germline is not matched at one junction end, which may reflect a read error. V and J are TRBV7-9 and TRBJ2-7, with D possibly being TRBD2 (5 bases). This CDR3 region has 14 residues. Germline V gene data show CDR1 as SEHNR and CDR2 as FQNEAQ (reference sequence). CDR3 bases: TGTTCCAGCAGTACCGGGATCCTGCTTTACGAGCAGTACTTC. It codes for CSSSTGILLYEQYF.

The rearrangement uses TRBV5-1 and TRBJ1-1; D remains ambiguous. Per the germline V gene, CDR1 is SGHRS and CDR2 is YFSETQ. The V gene lost 5 bases and the J gene lost 0 bases, with 8 bases spanning the gap. This CDR3 spans 13 amino acids. CDR3 protein: CASSTDVNTEAFF. CDR3 DNA sequence: TGCGCCAGCAGTACTGATGTGAACACTGAAGCTTTCTTT.

V usage is TRBV28 and J usage is TRBJ2-7; TRBD2 agrees at 8 bases. The V and J ends lost 4 bases and 0 bases, in that order; junction bases with no gene match: 8. CDR3 size: 16 residues. CDR1 and CDR2 from the germline V gene are MDHEN and SYDVKM. The DNA for the CDR3 is TGTGCCAGCAGTTCCCCTAGCGGGTTCCCCTCCTACGAGCAGTACTTC. Translated, it gives CASSSPSGFPSYEQYF.

The V gene is TRBV11-2, the J gene TRBJ2-5; 9 bases fit TRBD2. The CDR3 length is 16 residues. V shed 2 bases and J 5 bases; nucleotides not matched to a gene: 9. Germline CDR1 SGHAT, CDR2 FQNNGV. CDR3 bases: TGTGCCAGCAGCTTACTGGGCGGGGGGGCCTCTGAGACCCAGTACTTC. Translating gives CASSLLGGGASETQYF. The variable domain in full, with the rest retrieved from reference TRBV11-2 and TRBJ2-5, is EAGVAQSPRYKIIEKRQSVAFWCNPISGHATLYWYQQILGQGPKLLIQFQNNGVVDDSQLPKDRFSAERLKGVDSTLKIQPAKLEDSAVYLCASSLLGGGASETQYFGPGTRLLVL.

CDR3 nucleotides: TGTGCCAGCGTTAACCGGGGGGAAAGCACAGATACGCAGTATTTT. Protein sequence: CASVNRGESTDTQYF. V and J are TRBV28 and TRBJ2-3; 7 bases align to TRBD2. The germline gives CDR1 MDHEN, CDR2 SYDVKM. The CDR3 is 15 residues long. V lost 8 bases and J lost 0; bases outside the gene matches: 8.